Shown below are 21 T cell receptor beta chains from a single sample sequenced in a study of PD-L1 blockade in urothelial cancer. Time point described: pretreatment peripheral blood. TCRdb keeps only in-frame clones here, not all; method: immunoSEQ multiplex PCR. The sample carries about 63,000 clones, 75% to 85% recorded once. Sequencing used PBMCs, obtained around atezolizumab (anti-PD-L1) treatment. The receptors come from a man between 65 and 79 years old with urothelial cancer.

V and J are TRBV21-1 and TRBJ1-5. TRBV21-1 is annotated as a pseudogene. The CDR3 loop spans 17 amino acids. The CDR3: CASSKEVEDSGNQPQHF. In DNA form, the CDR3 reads TGTGCCAGCAGCAAAGAAGTCGAGGATTCGGGCAATCAGCCCCAGCATTTT.

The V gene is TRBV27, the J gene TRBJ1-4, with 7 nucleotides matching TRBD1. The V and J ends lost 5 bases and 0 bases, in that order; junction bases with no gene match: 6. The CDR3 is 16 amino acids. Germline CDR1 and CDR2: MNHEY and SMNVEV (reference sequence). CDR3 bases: TGTGCCAGCAGTCGAGACAGGGATACAACTAATGAAAAACTGTTTTTT. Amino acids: CASSRDRDTTNEKLFF. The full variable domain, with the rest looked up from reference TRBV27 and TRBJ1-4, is EAQVTQNPRYLITVTGKKLTVTCSQNMNHEYMSWYRQDPGLGLRQIYYSMNVEVTDKGDVPEGYKVSRKEKRNFPLILESPSPNQTSLYFCASSRDRDTTNEKLFFGSGTQLSVL.

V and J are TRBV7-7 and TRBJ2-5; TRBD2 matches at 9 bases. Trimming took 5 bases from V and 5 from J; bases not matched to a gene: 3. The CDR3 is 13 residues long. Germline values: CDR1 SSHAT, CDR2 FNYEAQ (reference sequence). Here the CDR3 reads CASSPGLAETQYF. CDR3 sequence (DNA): TGTGCCAGCAGCCCTGGACTAGCGGAGACCCAGTACTTC.

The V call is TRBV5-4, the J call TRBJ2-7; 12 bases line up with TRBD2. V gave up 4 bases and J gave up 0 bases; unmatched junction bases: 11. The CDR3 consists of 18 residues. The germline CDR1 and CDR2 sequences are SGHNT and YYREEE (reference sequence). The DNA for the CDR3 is TGTGCCAGCAGCCCGGACGGACTAGCGGGGTTATCCTCCTACGAGCAGTACTTC. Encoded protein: CASSPDGLAGLSSYEQYF.

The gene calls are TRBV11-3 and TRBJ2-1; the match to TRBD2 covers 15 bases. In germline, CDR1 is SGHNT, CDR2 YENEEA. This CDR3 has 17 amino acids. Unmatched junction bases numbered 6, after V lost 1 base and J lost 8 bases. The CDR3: CASSLVTGLAGGDEQFF. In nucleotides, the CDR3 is TGTGCCAGCAGCTTAGTCACGGGACTAGCGGGAGGCGATGAGCAGTTCTTC.

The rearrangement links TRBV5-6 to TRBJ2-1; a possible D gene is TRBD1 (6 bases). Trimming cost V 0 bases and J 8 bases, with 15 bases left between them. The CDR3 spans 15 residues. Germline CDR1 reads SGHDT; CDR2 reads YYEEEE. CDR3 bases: TGTGCCAGCAGCTTGGTGGACAGCCCTAGGGATGAGCAGTTCTTC. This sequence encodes CASSLVDSPRDEQFF.

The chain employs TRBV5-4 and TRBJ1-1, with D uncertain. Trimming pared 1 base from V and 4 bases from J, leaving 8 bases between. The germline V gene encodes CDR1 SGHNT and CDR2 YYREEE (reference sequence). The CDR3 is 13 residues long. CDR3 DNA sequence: TGTGCCAGCAGCTTGCTGATCGGCACTGAAGCTTTCTTT. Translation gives CASSLLIGTEAFF.

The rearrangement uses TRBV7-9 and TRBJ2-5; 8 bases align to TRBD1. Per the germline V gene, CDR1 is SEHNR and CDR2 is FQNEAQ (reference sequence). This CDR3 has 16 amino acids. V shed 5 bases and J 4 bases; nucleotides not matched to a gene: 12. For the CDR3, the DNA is TGTGCCAGCAGCGAAAACCGGAGACAGGGGAGAGAGACCCAGTACTTC. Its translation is CASSENRRQGRETQYF.

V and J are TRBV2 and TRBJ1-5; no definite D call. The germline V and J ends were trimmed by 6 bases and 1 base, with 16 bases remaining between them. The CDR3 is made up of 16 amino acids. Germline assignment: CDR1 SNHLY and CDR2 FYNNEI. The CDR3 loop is CASSPRLGVSNQPQHF. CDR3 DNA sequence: TGTGCCAGCAGCCCCCGCCTGGGAGTGAGCAATCAGCCCCAGCATTTT.

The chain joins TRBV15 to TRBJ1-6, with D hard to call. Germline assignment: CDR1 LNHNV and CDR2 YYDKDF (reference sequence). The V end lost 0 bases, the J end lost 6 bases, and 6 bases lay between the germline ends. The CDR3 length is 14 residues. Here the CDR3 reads CATSRDSGNSPLHF. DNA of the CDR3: TGTGCCACCAGCAGAGATAGTGGTAATTCACCCCTCCACTTT.

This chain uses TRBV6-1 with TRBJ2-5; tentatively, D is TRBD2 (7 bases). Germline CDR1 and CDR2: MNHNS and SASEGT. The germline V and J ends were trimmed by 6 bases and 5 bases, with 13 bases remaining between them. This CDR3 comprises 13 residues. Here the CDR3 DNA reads TGTGCCAGCAGAGGGGGGGCACGGGAGACCCAGTACTTC. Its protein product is CASRGGARETQYF.

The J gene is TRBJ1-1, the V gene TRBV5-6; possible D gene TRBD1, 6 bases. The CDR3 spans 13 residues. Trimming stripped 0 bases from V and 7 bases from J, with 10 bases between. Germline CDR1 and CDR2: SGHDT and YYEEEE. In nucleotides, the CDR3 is TGTGCCAGCAGCTTGGGACAGGCTATTGAAGCTTTCTTT. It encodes CASSLGQAIEAFF.

The CDR3 here is CASQTGVRNEQFF. CDR3 nucleotide sequence: TGTGCCAGCCAGACAGGGGTTCGCAATGAGCAGTTCTTC. The chain has TRBV11-2 and TRBJ2-1; TRBD1 agrees at 8 bases. CDR3 length equals 13 residues. The ends lost 8 bases at V and 6 bases at J; junction bases unmatched: 6. The germline CDR1 and CDR2 sequences are SGHAT and FQNNGV.

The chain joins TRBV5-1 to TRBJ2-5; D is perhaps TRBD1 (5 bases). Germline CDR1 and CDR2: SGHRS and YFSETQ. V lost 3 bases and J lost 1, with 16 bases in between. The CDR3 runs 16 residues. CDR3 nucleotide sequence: TGCGCCAGCAGCTACCCGACAGAGAGGAGCCAAGAGACCCAGTACTTC. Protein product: CASSYPTERSQETQYF.

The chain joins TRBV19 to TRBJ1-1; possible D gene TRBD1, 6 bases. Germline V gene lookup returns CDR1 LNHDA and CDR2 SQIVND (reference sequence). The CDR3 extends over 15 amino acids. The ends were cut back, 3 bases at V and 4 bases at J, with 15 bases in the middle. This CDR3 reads CASSISGGRGTEAFF. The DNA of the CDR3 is TGTGCCAGTAGTATTTCGGGGGGCAGGGGCACTGAAGCTTTCTTT.

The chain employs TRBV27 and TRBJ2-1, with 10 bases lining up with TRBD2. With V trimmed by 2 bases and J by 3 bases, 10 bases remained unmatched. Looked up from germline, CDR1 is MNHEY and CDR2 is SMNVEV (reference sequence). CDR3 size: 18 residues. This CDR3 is CASSLRRGTSGVYNEQFF. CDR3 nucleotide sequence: TGTGCCAGCAGTTTAAGACGTGGTACTAGCGGGGTCTACAATGAGCAGTTCTTC.

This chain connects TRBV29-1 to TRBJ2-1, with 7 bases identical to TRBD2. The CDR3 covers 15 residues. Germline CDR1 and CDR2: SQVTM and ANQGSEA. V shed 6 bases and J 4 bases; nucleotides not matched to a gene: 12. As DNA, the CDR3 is TGCAGCGTCTCACCGACTAGGGGAGGGTACAATGAGCAGTTCTTC. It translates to CSVSPTRGGYNEQFF.

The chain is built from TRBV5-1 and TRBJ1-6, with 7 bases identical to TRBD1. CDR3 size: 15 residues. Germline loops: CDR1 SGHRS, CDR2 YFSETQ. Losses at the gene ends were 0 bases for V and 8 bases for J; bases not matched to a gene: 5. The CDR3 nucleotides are TGCGCCAGCAGCTTGGACGGGCAGGGGGATTCACCCCTCCACTTT. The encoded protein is CASSLDGQGDSPLHF.

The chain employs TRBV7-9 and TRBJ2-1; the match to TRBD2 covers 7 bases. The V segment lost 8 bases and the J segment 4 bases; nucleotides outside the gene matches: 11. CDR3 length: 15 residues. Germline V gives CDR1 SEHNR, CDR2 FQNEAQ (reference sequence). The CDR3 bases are TGTGCCAGCGGAGCCGGGAGGACCCGATACAATGAGCAGTTCTTC. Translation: CASGAGRTRYNEQFF.

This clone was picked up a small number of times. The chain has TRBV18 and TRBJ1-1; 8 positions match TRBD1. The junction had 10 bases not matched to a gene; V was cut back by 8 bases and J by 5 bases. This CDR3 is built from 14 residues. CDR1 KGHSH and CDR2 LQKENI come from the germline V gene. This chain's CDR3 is CASKGQGGTTEAFF. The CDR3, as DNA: TGTGCCAGCAAAGGACAGGGAGGGACTACTGAAGCTTTCTTT.

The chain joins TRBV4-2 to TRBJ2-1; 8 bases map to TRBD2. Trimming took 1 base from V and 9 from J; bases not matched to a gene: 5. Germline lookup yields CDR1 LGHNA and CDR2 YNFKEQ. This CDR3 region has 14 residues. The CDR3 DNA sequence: TGTGCCAGCAGCCAAGTCCAGCGGGAGACTGAGCAGTTCTTC. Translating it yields CASSQVQRETEQFF.